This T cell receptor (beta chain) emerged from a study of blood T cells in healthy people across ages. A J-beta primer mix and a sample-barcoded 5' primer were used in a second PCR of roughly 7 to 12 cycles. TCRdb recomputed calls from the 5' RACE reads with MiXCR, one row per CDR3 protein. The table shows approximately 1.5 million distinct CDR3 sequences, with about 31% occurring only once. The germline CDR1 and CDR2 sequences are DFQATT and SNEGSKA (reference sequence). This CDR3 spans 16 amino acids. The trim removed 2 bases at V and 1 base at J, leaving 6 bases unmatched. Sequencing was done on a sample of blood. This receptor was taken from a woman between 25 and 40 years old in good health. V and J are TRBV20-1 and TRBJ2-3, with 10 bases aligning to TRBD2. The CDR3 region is CSARKRLAGGTDTQYF. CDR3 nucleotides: TGCAGTGCTAGAAAACGTCTAGCGGGGGGCACAGATACGCAGTATTTT.